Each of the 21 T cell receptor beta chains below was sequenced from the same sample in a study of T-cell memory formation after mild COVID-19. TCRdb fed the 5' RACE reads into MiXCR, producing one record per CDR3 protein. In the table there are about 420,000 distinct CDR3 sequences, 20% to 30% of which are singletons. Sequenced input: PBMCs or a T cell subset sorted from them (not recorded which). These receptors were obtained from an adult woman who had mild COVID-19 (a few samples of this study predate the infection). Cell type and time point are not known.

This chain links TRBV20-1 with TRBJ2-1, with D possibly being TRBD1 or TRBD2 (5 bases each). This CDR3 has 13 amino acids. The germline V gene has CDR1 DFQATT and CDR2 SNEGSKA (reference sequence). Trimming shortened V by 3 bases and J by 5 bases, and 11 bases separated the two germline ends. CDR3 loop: CSASAGTNNEQFF. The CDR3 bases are TGCAGTGCTAGTGCCGGGACCAACAATGAGCAGTTCTTC.

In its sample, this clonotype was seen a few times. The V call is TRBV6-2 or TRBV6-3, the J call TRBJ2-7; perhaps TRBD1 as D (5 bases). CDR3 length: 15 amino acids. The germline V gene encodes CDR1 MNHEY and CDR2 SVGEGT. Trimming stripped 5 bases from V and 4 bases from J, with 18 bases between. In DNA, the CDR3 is TGTGCCAGCAGTCCCCAGGGTCCTTCCGGTTACGAGCAGTACTTC. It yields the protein CASSPQGPSGYEQYF.

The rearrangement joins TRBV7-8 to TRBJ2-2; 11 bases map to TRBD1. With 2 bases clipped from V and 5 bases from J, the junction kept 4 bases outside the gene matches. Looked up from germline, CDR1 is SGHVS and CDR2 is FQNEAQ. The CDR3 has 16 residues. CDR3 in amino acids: CASSLMGQGVTGELFF. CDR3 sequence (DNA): TGTGCCAGCAGCTTAATGGGACAGGGGGTAACCGGGGAGCTGTTTTTT.

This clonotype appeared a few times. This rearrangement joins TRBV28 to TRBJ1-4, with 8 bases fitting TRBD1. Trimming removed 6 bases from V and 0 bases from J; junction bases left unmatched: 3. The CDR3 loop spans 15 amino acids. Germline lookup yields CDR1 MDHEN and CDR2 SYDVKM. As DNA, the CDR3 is TGTGCCAGCAGCCGGGGACAGGCAACTAATGAAAAACTGTTTTTT. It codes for CASSRGQATNEKLFF.

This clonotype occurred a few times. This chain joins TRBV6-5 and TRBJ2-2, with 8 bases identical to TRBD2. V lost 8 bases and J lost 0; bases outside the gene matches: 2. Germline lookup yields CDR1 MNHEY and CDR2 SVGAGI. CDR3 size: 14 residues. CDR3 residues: CASHSGANTGELFF. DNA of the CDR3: TGTGCCAGCCATAGCGGGGCGAACACCGGGGAGCTGTTTTTT.

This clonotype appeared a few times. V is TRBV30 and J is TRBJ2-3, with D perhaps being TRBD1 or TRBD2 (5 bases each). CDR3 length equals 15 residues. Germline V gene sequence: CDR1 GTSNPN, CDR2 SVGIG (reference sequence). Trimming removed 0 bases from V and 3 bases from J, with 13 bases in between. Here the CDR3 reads CAWSVLSGTTDTQYF. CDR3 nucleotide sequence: TGTGCCTGGAGTGTACTAAGTGGGACGACAGATACGCAGTATTTT.

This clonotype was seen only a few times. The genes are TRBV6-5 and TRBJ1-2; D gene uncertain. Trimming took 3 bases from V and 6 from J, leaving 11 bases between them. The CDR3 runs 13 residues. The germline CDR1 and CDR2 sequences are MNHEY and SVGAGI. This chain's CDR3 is CASSYHLGDGYTF. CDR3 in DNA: TGTGCCAGCAGTTATCACCTGGGAGATGGCTACACCTTC.

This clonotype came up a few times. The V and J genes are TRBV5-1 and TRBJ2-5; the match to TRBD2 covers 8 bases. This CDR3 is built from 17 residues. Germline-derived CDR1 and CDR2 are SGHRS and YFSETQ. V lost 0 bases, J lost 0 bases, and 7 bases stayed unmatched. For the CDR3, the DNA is TGCGCCAGCAGCTTGGCGGCGGGGGGCGCGTACCAAGAGACCCAGTACTTC. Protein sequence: CASSLAAGGAYQETQYF.

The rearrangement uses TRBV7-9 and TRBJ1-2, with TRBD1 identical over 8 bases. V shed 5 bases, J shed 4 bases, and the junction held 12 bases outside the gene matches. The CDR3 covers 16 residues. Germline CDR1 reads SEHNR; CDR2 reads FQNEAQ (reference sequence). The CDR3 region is CASSIMTGEKPYGYTF. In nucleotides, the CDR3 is TGTGCCAGCAGCATTATGACAGGGGAAAAGCCCTATGGCTACACCTTC.

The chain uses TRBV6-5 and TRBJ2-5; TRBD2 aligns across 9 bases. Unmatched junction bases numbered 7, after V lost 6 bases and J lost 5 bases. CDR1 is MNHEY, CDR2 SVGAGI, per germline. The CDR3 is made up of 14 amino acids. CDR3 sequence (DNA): TGTGCCAGCAGAGAGGCGGGGGGGCCGGAGACCCAGTACTTC. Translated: CASREAGGPETQYF.

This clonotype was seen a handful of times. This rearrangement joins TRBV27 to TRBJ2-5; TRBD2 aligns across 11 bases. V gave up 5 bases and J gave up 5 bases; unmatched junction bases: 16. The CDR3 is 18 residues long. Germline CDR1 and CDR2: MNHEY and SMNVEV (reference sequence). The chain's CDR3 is CASSPLLAGVPEIETQYF. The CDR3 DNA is TGTGCCAGCAGTCCCCTACTAGCGGGGGTCCCGGAGATCGAGACCCAGTACTTC.

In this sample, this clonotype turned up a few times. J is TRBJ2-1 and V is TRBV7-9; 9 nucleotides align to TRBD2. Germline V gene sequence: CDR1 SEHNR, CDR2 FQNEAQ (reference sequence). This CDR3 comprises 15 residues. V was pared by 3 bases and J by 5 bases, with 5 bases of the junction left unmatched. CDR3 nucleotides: TGTGCCAGCAGCTTTCTAGCGGGATCCAACAATGAGCAGTTCTTC. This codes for CASSFLAGSNNEQFF.

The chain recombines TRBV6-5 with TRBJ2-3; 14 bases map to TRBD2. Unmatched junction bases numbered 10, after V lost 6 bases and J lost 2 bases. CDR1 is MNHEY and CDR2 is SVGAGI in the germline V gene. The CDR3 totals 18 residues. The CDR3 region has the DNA TGTGCCAGCAGCCCAGGGACTAGCGGGAGTGTCTTCACAGATACGCAGTATTTT. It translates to CASSPGTSGSVFTDTQYF.

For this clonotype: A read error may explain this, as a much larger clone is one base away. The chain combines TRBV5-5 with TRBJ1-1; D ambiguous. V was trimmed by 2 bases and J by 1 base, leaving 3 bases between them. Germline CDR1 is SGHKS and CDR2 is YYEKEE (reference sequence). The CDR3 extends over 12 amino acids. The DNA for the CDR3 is TGTGCCAGCAGCTTTAAGAACACTGAAGCTTTCTTT. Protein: CASSFKNTEAFF.

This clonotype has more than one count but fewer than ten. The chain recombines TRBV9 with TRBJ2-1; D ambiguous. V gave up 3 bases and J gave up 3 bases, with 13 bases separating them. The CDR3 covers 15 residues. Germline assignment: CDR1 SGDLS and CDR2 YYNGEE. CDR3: CASSAVVGDYNEQFF. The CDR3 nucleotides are TGTGCCAGCAGCGCCGTCGTTGGGGACTACAATGAGCAGTTCTTC.

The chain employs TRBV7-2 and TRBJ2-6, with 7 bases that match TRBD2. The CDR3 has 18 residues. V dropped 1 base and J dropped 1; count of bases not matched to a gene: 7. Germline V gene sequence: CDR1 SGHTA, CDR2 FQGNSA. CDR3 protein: CASSLVGGSKSGANVLTF. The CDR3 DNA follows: TGTGCCAGCAGCTTAGTGGGCGGGAGTAAGTCTGGGGCCAACGTCCTGACTTTC.

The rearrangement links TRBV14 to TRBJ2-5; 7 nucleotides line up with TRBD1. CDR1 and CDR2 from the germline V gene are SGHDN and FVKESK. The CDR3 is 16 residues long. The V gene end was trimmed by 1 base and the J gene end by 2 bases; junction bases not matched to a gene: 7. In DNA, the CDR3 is TGTGCCAGCAGCCAAGGACGTGTCAGGGGGCAAGAGACCCAGTACTTC. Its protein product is CASSQGRVRGQETQYF.

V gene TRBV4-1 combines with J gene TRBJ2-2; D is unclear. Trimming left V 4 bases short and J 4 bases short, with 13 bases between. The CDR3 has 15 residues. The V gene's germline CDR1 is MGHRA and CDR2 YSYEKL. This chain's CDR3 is CASSPLGEPTGELFF. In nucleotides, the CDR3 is TGCGCCAGCAGCCCACTCGGAGAGCCCACCGGGGAGCTGTTTTTT.

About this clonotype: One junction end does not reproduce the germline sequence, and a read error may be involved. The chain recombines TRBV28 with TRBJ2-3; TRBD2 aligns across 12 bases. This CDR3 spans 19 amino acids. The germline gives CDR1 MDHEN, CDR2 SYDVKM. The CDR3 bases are TGTGCCAGCAGTTACCCACTAGCGGGAGGTCCACCCCGCACAGATACGCTGTATTTT. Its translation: CASSYPLAGGPPRTDTLYF.

As DNA, the CDR3 is TGTGCCAGCAGCGCGGGACACCGCTCTGGGGCCAACGTCCTGACTTTC. Its translation is CASSAGHRSGANVLTF. This chain links TRBV7-3 with TRBJ2-6; D is tentatively TRBD1 or TRBD2 (6 bases each). CDR3 size: 16 residues. The germline V and J ends were trimmed by 5 bases and 0 bases, with 11 bases remaining between them. In germline, CDR1 is SGHTA, CDR2 FQGTGA. Full variable domain (remainder filled in from reference TRBV7-3 and TRBJ2-6): GAGVSQTPSNKVTEKGKYVELRCDPISGHTALYWYRQSLGQGPEFLIYFQGTGAADDSGLPNDRFFAVRPEGSVSTLKIQRTERGDSAVYLCASSAGHRSGANVLTFGAGSRLTVL.

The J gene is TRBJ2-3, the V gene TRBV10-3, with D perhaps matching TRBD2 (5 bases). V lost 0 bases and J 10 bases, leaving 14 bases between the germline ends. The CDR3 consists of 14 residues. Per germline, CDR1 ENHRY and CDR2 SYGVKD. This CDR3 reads CAISESGELAAQYF. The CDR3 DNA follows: TGTGCCATCAGTGAGTCCGGGGAGCTAGCTGCGCAGTATTTT.